This T cell receptor (beta chain) derives from a study of cytomegalovirus exposure and HLA in healthy donors. Study results and limitations: Later analysis reportedly placed an Asian-associated ancestry cluster below the roughly 700-donor mean in N-insertions.

Notes on this clone: Antigen unknown.

Germline CDR1 MNHNS, CDR2 SASEGT. This CDR3 comprises 15 residues. Trimming left V 1 base short and J 11 bases short, with 17 bases between. 60 Vbeta and 13 Jbeta primers were used in PCR. Method: immunoSEQ multiplex PCR; TCRdb's copy keeps in-frame clones and lacks some. There are about 88,000 clones in the sample; 55% to 75% occur only once, and around 15% lies in the top ten. The receptor comes from a woman between 18 and 30 years old in good health and CMV-seropositive. The chain couples TRBV6-1 to TRBJ1-4; tentatively, D is TRBD1 (5 bases). Sequencing input: PBMCs. CDR3 DNA sequence: TGTGCCAGCAGTGAAGTCGGAGGGGAGTGGAAGAAACTGTTTTTT. Its translation: CASSEVGGEWKKLFF.